The next 2 T cell receptor beta chains were all read from a single sample in a study of blood T cell repertoires in COVID-19. Profiled with immunoSEQ multiplex PCR; TCRdb holds only in-frame clones, not every one. This sample has 35,000 to 45,000 clones, with about 85% found just once. The sample was peripheral blood. These receptors came from a woman at least 80 years old with acute or convalescent COVID-19.

V gene TRBV14 combines with J gene TRBJ2-7; maybe TRBD1 (5 bases). Trimming left V 2 bases short and J 3 bases short, with 5 bases between. CDR1 is SGHDN, CDR2 FVKESK, per germline. This CDR3 spans 12 amino acids. The CDR3: CASSQQGYEQYF. The CDR3 DNA reads TGTGCCAGCAGCCAACAGGGCTACGAGCAGTACTTC.

This clone was detected a few times. The chain uses TRBV20-1 and TRBJ2-1, with D possibly matching TRBD2 (5 bases). The CDR3 has 11 residues. The germline V gene has CDR1 DFQATT and CDR2 SNEGSKA (reference sequence). The V gene lost 6 bases and the J gene lost 4 bases, with 7 bases spanning the gap. The CDR3: CSAEGYNEQFF. Written as DNA, the CDR3 is TGCAGTGCAGAGGGTTACAATGAGCAGTTCTTC.